This T cell receptor (beta chain) comes out of a study of blood T cell repertoires in COVID-19. Background on the study: The analysed material was cDNA or gDNA that came from T cells, B-cell-depleted T cells, or PBMCs.

The participants were between about 18 and 90 years old and came from about two dozen US areas. The recovered donors of Cohort 3 showed two negative PCRs, clearance, or symptom resolution. Per the study methods: Reference gene primer amplification gave nucleated cell count estimates. TCRdb's table, derived via immunoSEQ multiplex PCR, lists solely in-frame clones and lacks some. That table supplies the V and J calls and clone size; D and trimming were determined from the DNA. The repertoire holds about 270,000 clones, 88% seen once, with 2.5% to 3.5% in the top ten. This CDR3 is 14 amino acids long. The ends were cut back, 9 bases at V and 6 bases at J, with 18 bases in the middle.

This rearrangement joins TRBV6-7 to TRBJ2-1, with D perhaps TRBD1 (6 bases). TRBV6-7 is an ORF; its function is uncertain. The TCR sequence derives from a woman between 50 and 59 years old who had recovered from COVID-19. The sequencing input was PBMCs or T cells enriched from blood (not recorded which). CDR3 sequence reads: CARITGKRGNEQFF. The CDR3 nucleotides are TGTGCCAGGATAACAGGGAAACGGGGCAATGAGCAGTTCTTC.